This T cell receptor beta chain appears in the sequencing data of a study of vaccination and CD4 T cells after COVID-19. Study overall: The study drew post-COVID samples a median around 100 days after diagnosis (range 35 to 161).

Time point indicated: late sampling 161 to 241 days after vaccination in three convalescent patients. V was cut by 5 bases and J by 4 bases, with 13 bases left in between. Germline CDR1 SEHNR, CDR2 FQNEAQ (reference sequence). The CDR3 is 14 residues long. This clonotype has just one count. TCRdb processed the PCR reads anew with MiXCR; each CDR3 protein has one entry. The sample has just over 35,000 distinct CDR3 sequences, around 39% seen once. The chain combines TRBV7-9 with TRBJ2-3; D is tentatively TRBD1 or TRBD2 (5 bases each). Here the sequenced sample was CD4+ T cells from blood, taken about 7 months after SARS-CoV-2 vaccination. The TCR comes from a human donor who had recovered from COVID-19. The CDR3 region has the DNA TGTGCCAGCAGCCCGACTTTGGGGGCAGATACGCAGTATTTT. This encodes CASSPTLGADTQYF.